The clone carrying this T cell receptor beta chain appeared a few times. Antigen: not known. These data originate in a study of beta chain features in type 1 diabetes. Across the whole study: Regarding age, gender and cell yields, patients proved similar to healthy donors. Examination covered around 110 million sorted cells spanning all samples. General study points: PCR might favor shorter templates, but any such skew would affect patients and controls equally.

cDNA synthesis used the whole RNA isolate, giving expressed TCRB sequences. Libraries were prepared by immunoSEQ multiplex PCR; TCRdb keeps only in-frame clonotypes and omits some of them. The table includes around 350,000 clones, around 12% detected once. V gave up 3 bases and J gave up 5 bases; unmatched junction bases: 6. This CDR3 is built from 15 residues. Looked up from germline, CDR1 is SEHNR and CDR2 is FQNEAQ (reference sequence). Via CD45RO/CCR7/CD25/CD127/CD95/CD27, cells of the CD4+ naive, central memory, regulatory and stem cell-like memory subsets were sorted. The chain joins TRBV7-9 to TRBJ2-5; TRBD1 agrees at 10 bases. Material: naive CD4+ T cells from blood. This sequence was found in a man between 18 and 35 years old in good health. As DNA, the CDR3 is TGTGCCAGCAGCTTCCGACAGGGGGCTAGGGAGACCCAGTACTTC. Its protein product is CASSFRQGARETQYF.